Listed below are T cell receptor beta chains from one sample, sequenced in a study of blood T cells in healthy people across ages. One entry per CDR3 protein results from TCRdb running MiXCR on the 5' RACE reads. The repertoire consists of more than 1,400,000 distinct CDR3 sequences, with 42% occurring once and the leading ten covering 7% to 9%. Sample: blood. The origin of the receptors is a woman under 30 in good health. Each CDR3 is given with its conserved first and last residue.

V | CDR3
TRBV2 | CASSELMGGSTDTQYF
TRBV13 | CASRDAGQANEKLFF
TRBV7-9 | CASSFRVGPGQETQYF
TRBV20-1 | CSARDPPGFNEQYF
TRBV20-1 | CSARPWGSGRAYNEQFF
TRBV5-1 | CASSRLGQNTEAFF
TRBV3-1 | CASSQILADNQETQYF
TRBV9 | CASNGGDTNYGYTF
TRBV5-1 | CASSLEGLAGNNEQYF
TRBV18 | CASSPGTGVGSEQYF
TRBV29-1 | CSAILARSYNEQFF
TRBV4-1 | CASSSPDHGPSYEQYF
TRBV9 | CASSVAQYYGYTF
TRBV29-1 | CSVEPLSRLAGGTDTQYF
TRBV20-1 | CSARLTGTPRPTEAFF
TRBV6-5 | CASSSAGAQAPEQYF
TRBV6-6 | CASSSQANTGELFF
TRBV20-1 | CSAKRINEQFF
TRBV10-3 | CAARSDTINSPLHF
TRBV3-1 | CASSQDIGTGIYGYTF
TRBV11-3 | CASSFAGSSYNEQFF
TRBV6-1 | CATRRRGQDTQYF
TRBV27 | CAIGTSGGDTQYF
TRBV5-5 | CASSAPRTGGTYEQYF
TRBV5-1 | CASSLTASGLAYEQYF
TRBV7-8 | CASSLSSFYEQYF
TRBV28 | CASSLSRAGRVRETQYF
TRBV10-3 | CAISDATVFGEQYF